The clone carrying this T cell receptor beta chain was detected a few times. Its antigen is not known. This entry is derived from a study of T-cell memory formation after mild COVID-19. TCRdb fed the 5' RACE reads into MiXCR, producing one record per CDR3 protein. The table lists 360,000 or so distinct CDR3 sequences, 25% to 30% of them singletons. Germline CDR1 is PRHDT and CDR2 is FYEKMQ (reference sequence). The CDR3 length is 14 residues. Trimming took off 5 bases at V and 1 base at J, with 11 bases between the two ends. Notes on the study in general: Whereas later expanders leaned CD4+, clones contracting day 15 to 85 showed a balanced CD4/CD8 makeup.

Sequencing was done on a sample of PBMCs or a T cell subset sorted from them (not recorded which). This receptor was taken from an adult woman who had mild COVID-19 (a few samples of this study predate the infection). Cell type and time point are not known. The V and J genes are TRBV13 and TRBJ1-1; D is unresolved. CDR3 nucleotide sequence: TGTGCCAGCAGCCGTCCGAATCAGAACACTGAAGCTTTCTTT. Translation: CASSRPNQNTEAFF.